These T cell receptor beta chains were read from a single sample in a study of vaccination and CD4 T cells after COVID-19. The antigens of these receptors remain unknown. TCRdb called the PCR reads again in MiXCR, with one record for every CDR3 protein. The sample records several thousand distinct CDR3 sequences, 57% being singletons. Sequencing was done on a sample of CD4+ T cells from blood, cultured in vitro. These receptors all stem from a human donor who had recovered from COVID-19. Each CDR3 is given with its conserved first and last residue. The D gene is left open where the match is weak. Not all rows give a size; the values are once, few, many and, for expanded clones, a class.

D,V,J,size,CDR3,DNA
TRBD2,TRBV20-1,TRBJ2-3,few,CSALRLAENTDTQYF,TGCAGTGCCTTAAGACTAGCGGAGAACACAGATACGCAGTATTTT
NA,TRBV12-5,TRBJ2-5,NA,CASGLVTWGMETQYF,TGTGCTAGTGGTTTGGTAACTTGGGGAATGGAGACCCAGTACTTC
TRBD1,TRBV27,TRBJ1-2,NA,CASSPTGQGAYGYTF,TGTGCCAGCAGTCCAACGGGACAGGGGGCCTATGGCTACACCTTC
NA,TRBV6-1,TRBJ2-5,NA,CASRIGLQETQYF,TGTGCCAGCAGAATCGGCCTCCAAGAGACCCAGTACTTC
NA,TRBV19,TRBJ1-5,medium-sized,CASSQKADPNQPQHF,TGTGCCAGTAGTCAGAAGGCCGATCCCAATCAGCCCCAGCATTTT
NA,TRBV7-2,TRBJ2-7,NA,CASSSSWASYEQYF,TGTGCCAGCAGCTCGTCTTGGGCGAGCTACGAGCAGTACTTC
TRBD2,TRBV30,TRBJ2-5,NA,CAWSVGSGMVGTQTQYF,TGTGCCTGGAGTGTTGGTAGCGGGATGGTAGGGACCCAGACCCAGTACTTC
TRBD1,TRBV6-1,TRBJ1-4,few,CASTSGGTDEKLFF,TGTGCCAGCACCTCAGGGGGGACGGATGAAAAACTGTTTTTT
TRBD1,TRBV11-3,TRBJ1-1,NA,CASSLDPTGLTEAFF,TGTGCCAGCAGCTTAGATCCGACAGGGCTAACTGAAGCTTTCTTT
TRBD2,TRBV5-1,TRBJ2-7,NA,CASSLTSAAGEQYF,TGCGCCAGCAGCTTAACTAGCGCGGCTGGGGAGCAGTACTTC
NA,TRBV5-4,TRBJ2-7,NA,CASSSPFEAYEQYF,TGTGCCAGCAGCTCTCCTTTCGAGGCCTACGAGCAGTACTTC
NA,TRBV9,TRBJ1-1,few,CASSPGRRNTEAFF,TGTGCCAGCAGCCCTGGACGGCGGAACACTGAAGCTTTCTTT
TRBD1,TRBV28,TRBJ1-1,NA,CASTTGGASGTEAFF,TGTGCCAGCACCACAGGGGGCGCTTCTGGCACTGAAGCTTTCTTT
NA,TRBV9,TRBJ1-2,NA,CASSPTQARYGYTF,TGTGCCAGCAGCCCAACTCAGGCGCGCTATGGCTACACCTTC
NA,TRBV7-2,TRBJ2-2,NA,CASSLAAVWRTGELFF,TGTGCCAGCAGCTTAGCGGCGGTTTGGCGTACCGGGGAGCTGTTTTTT
NA,TRBV12-3/TRBV12-4,TRBJ1-2,NA,CASSLGGTPYGYTF,TGTGCCAGCAGTTTAGGGGGGACACCCTATGGCTACACCTTC
NA,TRBV20-1,TRBJ1-1,NA,CSPSGRGAEAFF,TGCAGTCCCAGTGGGAGGGGGGCTGAAGCTTTCTTT
TRBD1,TRBV4-2,TRBJ1-5,NA,CASSQRQGDDQPQHF,TGTGCCAGCAGCCAACGACAGGGGGACGATCAGCCCCAGCATTTT
TRBD2,TRBV7-2,TRBJ2-1,few,CASSLSLTSGSSYNEQFF,TGTGCCAGCAGCTTATCCCTGACTAGCGGGAGCAGCTACAATGAGCAGTTCTTC
NA,TRBV6-5,TRBJ1-6,few,CASSYSGGDLHF,TGTGCCAGCAGTTACTCAGGTGGAGACCTCCACTTT
TRBD2,TRBV11-2,TRBJ2-7,NA,CASKLRPGLGSEQYF,TGTGCCAGCAAACTTAGGCCGGGACTAGGTTCCGAGCAGTACTTC
NA,TRBV5-1,TRBJ2-5,NA,CASRSGGQETQYF,TGCGCCAGCCGTTCAGGGGGGCAAGAGACCCAGTACTTC
NA,TRBV7-2,TRBJ1-1,few,CASSLSWGREAFF,TGTGCCAGCAGCTTAAGCTGGGGACGTGAAGCTTTCTTT
NA,TRBV6-5,TRBJ1-6,NA,CASSYSEMSSYNSPLHF,TGTGCCAGCAGTTACTCGGAGATGAGCTCCTATAATTCACCCCTCCACTTT
TRBD1,TRBV20-1,TRBJ2-4,NA,CSARGDSNIQYF,TGCAGTGCTAGAGGGGACAGTAACATTCAGTACTTC
NA,TRBV5-4,TRBJ1-1,NA,CASSPSWGATSRNTEAFF,TGTGCCAGCAGCCCGAGTTGGGGGGCGACTAGTCGGAACACTGAAGCTTTCTTT